This T cell receptor (beta chain) was recovered during a study of cytomegalovirus exposure and HLA in healthy donors. Study in general: As an earlier analysis found, around 200 million T cells yielded about 120 million unique TCR beta sequences.

The germline V gene encodes CDR1 MDHEN and CDR2 SYDVKM. The V and J ends lost 6 bases and 2 bases, in that order; junction bases with no gene match: 7. The CDR3 is 17 residues long. There are a few counts of this clone. The antigen is undetermined. General observations from the study: A later analysis linked around 15,000 TCR beta sequences to HLA alleles at 0.05 false discovery rate.

The PCR ran on 60 Vbeta and 13 Jbeta primers. TCRdb's table, derived via immunoSEQ multiplex PCR, lists solely in-frame clones and lacks some. Of 110,000 or so clones in the sample, about 70% were seen once. Sequenced input: PBMCs. The sequence came from a man aged 30 to 39 in good health and CMV-seronegative. The rearrangement joins TRBV28 to TRBJ2-6; 10 bases align to TRBD1. CDR3 nucleotide sequence: TGTGCCAGCAGAACCGGGACAGGGGCGCCTGGGGCCAACGTCCTGACTTTC. Translated, it gives CASRTGTGAPGANVLTF.